This TCR beta chain was recovered during a study of shared clonotypes between healthy human individuals. General study findings and limits: Approximately 5.4% of naive CD4 clonotypes were common to several donors.

Replicate PCRs run on sorted subsets employed roughly 190 ng DNA, around 27,000 T cell genomes. The protocol was immunoSEQ multiplex PCR, while the TCRdb copy is restricted to in-frame clones and leaves out a portion. Of millions of clones in the sample, around 95% were seen once. Comments on this clone: What it binds is unknown.

The V and J ends lost 3 bases and 4 bases, in that order; junction bases with no gene match: 5. Germline assignment: CDR1 SEHNR and CDR2 FQNEAQ (reference sequence). This CDR3 is 14 amino acids long. The rearrangement joins TRBV7-9 to TRBJ1-1, with TRBD1 identical over 7 bases. Sequencing was done on a sample of naive CD4+ T cells sorted from blood. Subset described: CD45RA+ positively selected. This sequence was found in a man younger than 35 in good health. CDR3 region: CASSFQQGSTEAFF. CDR3 sequence (DNA): TGTGCCAGCAGCTTTCAACAGGGGAGCACTGAAGCTTTCTTT.